These 8 T cell receptor beta chains share one sample of origin, sequenced in a study of T cell clonotyping in hematopoietic cell transplantation (dated by TCRdb to the early 2020s). The library was made by the immunoSEQ multiplex PCR assay. Imported from immuneACCESS, the table was reduced by TCRdb to in-frame sequences with V and J called. These copies leave out some clones; in studies compared against another copy, an unresolved V gene accounts for under half, and the cause of the remainder is not known. The sample contains about 41,000 clones, 95% of them found a single time. The ten largest account for approximately 0.9% of the sample. The sequenced sample was peripheral blood mononuclear cells. These TCRs come from a man aged 30-40 years in good health. Some clones in this sample may be carry-over from other donors' samples.

Only one count was recorded for this clone. The chain employs TRBV7-2 and TRBJ1-5, with 10 nucleotides matching TRBD1. The V gene end was trimmed by 5 bases and the J gene end by 6 bases; junction bases not matched to a gene: 4. CDR3 length equals 14 residues. Per the germline V gene, CDR1 is SGHTA and CDR2 is FQGNSA. CDR3 region: CASSATGGFQPQHF. The DNA of the CDR3 is TGTGCCAGCAGCGCGACAGGGGGCTTTCAGCCCCAGCATTTT.

The chain carries TRBV25-1 and TRBJ2-5; maybe TRBD2 (5 bases). Trimming took 6 bases from V and 5 from J, leaving 10 bases between them. The V gene's germline CDR1 is MGHDK and CDR2 SYGVNS. CDR3 length equals 12 residues. The CDR3 protein is CASSQPGETQYF. The CDR3 DNA reads TGTGCCAGCAGCCAACCGGGGGAGACCCAGTACTTC.

This chain joins TRBV5-4 and TRBJ2-2; the match to TRBD2 covers 10 bases. CDR3 length: 17 amino acids. J lost 6 bases, V lost 2 bases, and 10 bases had no gene match. Looked up from germline, CDR1 is SGHNT and CDR2 is YYREEE (reference sequence). DNA of the CDR3: TGTGCCAGCAGCTTAGGAGCGGGGGGGCCGGGTTCCGGGGAGCTGTTTTTT. Its translation: CASSLGAGGPGSGELFF.

The rearrangement links TRBV13 to TRBJ2-7, with 7 bases that match TRBD2. The trim removed 5 bases at V and 5 bases at J, leaving 6 bases unmatched. Germline CDR1 reads PRHDT; CDR2 reads FYEKMQ (reference sequence). The CDR3 extends over 13 amino acids. The CDR3 reads CASSPPGRDEQYF. The DNA of the CDR3 is TGTGCCAGCAGCCCGCCAGGGAGGGACGAGCAGTACTTC. The full variable domain, completed using reference TRBV13 and TRBJ2-7, is AAGVIQSPRHLIKEKRETATLKCYPIPRHDTVYWYQQGPGQDPQFLISFYEKMQSDKGSIPDRFSAQQFSDYHSELNMSSLELGDSALYFCASSPPGRDEQYFGPGTRLTVT.

The chain carries TRBV7-6 and TRBJ2-3, with 7 bases aligning to TRBD1. Trimming cost V 1 base and J 4 bases; bases outside gene matches: 11. The CDR3 totals 17 residues. Germline-derived CDR1 and CDR2 are SGHVS and FNYEAQ. The CDR3 DNA reads as TGTGCCAGCAGCTTAGGGGTTGTGGGGACAGCGGCAGATACGCAGTATTTT. As protein: CASSLGVVGTAADTQYF.

The rearrangement joins TRBV27 to TRBJ2-2, with D unresolved. The V gene's germline CDR1 is MNHEY and CDR2 SMNVEV (reference sequence). The ends were cut back, 6 bases at V and 5 bases at J, with 7 bases in the middle. The CDR3 is made up of 12 amino acids. CDR3 coding DNA: TGTGCCAGCAGGGGTGGGACCGGGGAGCTGTTTTTT. It codes for CASRGGTGELFF.

V is TRBV4-3 and J is TRBJ2-7, with a weak D call TRBD2 (6 bases). The germline V gene has CDR1 LGHNA and CDR2 YSLEER. Trimming took off 1 base at V and 4 bases at J, with 14 bases between the two ends. The CDR3 loop spans 15 amino acids. The CDR3 region has the DNA TGCGCCAGCAGCCAAGTGATAGCGGAATCGTACGAGCAGTACTTC. Its translation: CASSQVIAESYEQYF.

The chain links TRBV4-1 to TRBJ1-2, with D perhaps TRBD1 (6 bases). V lost 4 bases and J lost 1, with 10 bases in between. Germline V gene data show CDR1 as MGHRA and CDR2 as YSYEKL. The CDR3 covers 14 residues. The CDR3 protein is CASSPMDSNYGYTF. The CDR3 bases are TGCGCCAGCAGCCCAATGGACAGTAACTATGGCTACACCTTC.